The subject of this entry is one T cell receptor (beta chain). This CDR3 has 15 residues. The germline V and J ends were trimmed by 4 bases and 5 bases, with 20 bases remaining between them. Looked up from germline, CDR1 is SQVTM and CDR2 is ANQGSEA. The data are from a study of blood T cell repertoires in COVID-19. For the study at large: Samples of COVID-19 (acute and convalescent) were obtained from the United States, Italy and Spain.

Authors' processing steps: Nucleated cell counts were estimated from reference gene primer amplification. TCRdb keeps only in-frame clones here, not all; method: immunoSEQ multiplex PCR. Clonal size and the V and J genes are those of that table, whereas D and trimming came from the DNA. This sample has roughly 120,000 clones, with about 74% found just once. The sequenced sample consisted of peripheral blood. J is TRBJ1-1 and V is TRBV29-1; D gene uncertain. This receptor was identified in a man aged 70-80 years with acute or convalescent COVID-19. This chain's CDR3 is CSVGAFDFPRTEAFF. The CDR3 DNA is TGCAGCGTTGGTGCTTTTGACTTCCCGAGGACTGAAGCTTTCTTT.